Reported below is one T cell receptor beta chain. The V gene's germline CDR1 is SGHTA and CDR2 FQGNSA. The CDR3 length is 16 residues. V shed 6 bases, J shed 8 bases, and the junction held 15 bases outside the gene matches. Study processing details: Estimated nucleated cell counts came from reference gene primer amplification. Only in-frame clones appear in the TCRdb table, and some are missing; sequencing was by immunoSEQ multiplex PCR. The V and J calls and clone size were taken over from that table, and D and trimming were inferred from the DNA. Of roughly 80,000 clones in the sample, more than 70% were seen once. This sample is part of a study of blood T cell repertoires in COVID-19. Background on the study: Spain, Italy and the United States supplied samples that represented acute and convalescent COVID-19. In each case, the material was cDNA or gDNA derived from T cells, B-cell-depleted T cells, or PBMCs.

Source material: peripheral blood. The chain links TRBV7-2 to TRBJ1-4; 7 nucleotides line up with TRBD1. This receptor was identified in a man aged 55-75 years with active or convalescent COVID-19. CDR3 sequence (DNA): TGTGCCAGCAGAGCTCCTTTGGAGACAGGGAGAGAAAAACTGTTTTTT. Translation: CASRAPLETGREKLFF. The full variable domain, with the rest looked up from reference TRBV7-2 and TRBJ1-4, is GAGVSQSPSNKVTEKGKDVELRCDPISGHTALYWYRQSLGQGLEFLIYFQGNSAPDKSGLPSDRFSAERTGGSVSTLTIQRTQQEDSAVYLCASRAPLETGREKLFFGSGTQLSVL.